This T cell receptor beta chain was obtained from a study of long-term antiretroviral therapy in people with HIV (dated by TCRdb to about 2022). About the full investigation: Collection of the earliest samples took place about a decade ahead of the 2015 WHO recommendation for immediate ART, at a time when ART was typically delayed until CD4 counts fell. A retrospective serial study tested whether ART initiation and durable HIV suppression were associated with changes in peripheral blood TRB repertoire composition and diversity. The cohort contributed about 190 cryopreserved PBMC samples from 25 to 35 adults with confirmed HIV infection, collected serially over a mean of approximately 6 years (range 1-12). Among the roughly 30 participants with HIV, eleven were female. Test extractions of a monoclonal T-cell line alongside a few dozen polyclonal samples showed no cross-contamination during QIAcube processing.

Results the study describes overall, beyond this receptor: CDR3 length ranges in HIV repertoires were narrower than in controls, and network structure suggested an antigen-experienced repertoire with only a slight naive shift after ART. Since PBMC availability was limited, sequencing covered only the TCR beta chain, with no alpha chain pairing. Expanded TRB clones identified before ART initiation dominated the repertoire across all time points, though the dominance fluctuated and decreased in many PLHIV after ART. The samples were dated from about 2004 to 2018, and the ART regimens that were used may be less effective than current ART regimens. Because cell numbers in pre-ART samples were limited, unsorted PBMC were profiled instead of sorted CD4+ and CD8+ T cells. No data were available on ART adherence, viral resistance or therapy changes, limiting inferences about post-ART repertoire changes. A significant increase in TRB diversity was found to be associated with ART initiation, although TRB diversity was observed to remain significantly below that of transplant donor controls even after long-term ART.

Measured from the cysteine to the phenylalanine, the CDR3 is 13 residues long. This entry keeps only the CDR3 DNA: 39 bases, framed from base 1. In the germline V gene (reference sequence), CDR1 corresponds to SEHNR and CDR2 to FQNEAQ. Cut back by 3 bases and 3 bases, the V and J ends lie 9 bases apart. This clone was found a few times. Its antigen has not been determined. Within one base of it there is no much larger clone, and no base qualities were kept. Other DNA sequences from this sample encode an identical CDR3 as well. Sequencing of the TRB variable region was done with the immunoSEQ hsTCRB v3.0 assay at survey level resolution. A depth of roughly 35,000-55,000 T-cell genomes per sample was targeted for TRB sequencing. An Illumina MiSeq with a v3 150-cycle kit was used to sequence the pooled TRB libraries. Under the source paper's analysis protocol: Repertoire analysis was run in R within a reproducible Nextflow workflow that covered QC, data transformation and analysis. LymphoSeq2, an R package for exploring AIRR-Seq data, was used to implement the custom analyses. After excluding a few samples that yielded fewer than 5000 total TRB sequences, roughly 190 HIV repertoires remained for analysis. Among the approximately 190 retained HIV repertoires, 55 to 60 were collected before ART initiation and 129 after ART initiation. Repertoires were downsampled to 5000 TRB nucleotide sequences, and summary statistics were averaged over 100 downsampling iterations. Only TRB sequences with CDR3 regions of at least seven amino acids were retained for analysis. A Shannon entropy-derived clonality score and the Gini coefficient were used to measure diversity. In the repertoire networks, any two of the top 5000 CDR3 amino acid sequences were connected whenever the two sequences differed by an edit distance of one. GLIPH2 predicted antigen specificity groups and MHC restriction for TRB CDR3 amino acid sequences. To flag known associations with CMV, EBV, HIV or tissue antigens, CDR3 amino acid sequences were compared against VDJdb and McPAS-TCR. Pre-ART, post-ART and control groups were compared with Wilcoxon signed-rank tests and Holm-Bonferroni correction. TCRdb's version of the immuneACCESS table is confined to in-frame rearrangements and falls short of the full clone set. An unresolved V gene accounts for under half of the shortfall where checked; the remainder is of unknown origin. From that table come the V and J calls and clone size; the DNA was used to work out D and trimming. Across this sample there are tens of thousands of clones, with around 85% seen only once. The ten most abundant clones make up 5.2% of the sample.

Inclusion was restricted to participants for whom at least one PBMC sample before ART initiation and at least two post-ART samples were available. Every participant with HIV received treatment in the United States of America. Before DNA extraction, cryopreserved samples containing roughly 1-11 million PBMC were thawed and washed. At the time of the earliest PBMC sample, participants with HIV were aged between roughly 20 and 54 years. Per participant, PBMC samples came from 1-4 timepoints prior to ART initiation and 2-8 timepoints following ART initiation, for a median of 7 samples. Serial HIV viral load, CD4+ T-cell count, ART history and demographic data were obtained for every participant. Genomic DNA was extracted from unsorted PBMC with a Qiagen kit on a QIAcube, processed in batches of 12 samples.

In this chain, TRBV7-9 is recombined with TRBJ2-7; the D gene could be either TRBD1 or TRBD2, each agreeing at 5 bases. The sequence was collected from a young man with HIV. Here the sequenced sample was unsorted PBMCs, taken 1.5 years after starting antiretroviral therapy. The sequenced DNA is TGTGCCAGCAGCTTCGGGGACGGCTACGAGCAGTACTTC. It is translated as CASSFGDGYEQYF.